Reported below is one TCR beta chain. Antigen specificity is unknown. For CDR3 and TCR beta VDJ profiling, genomic DNA was the template used. TCRdb recomputed calls from the reads with MiXCR, one row per CDR3 protein. The data show around 140,000 distinct CDR3 sequences, less than 45% seen once. The sample comes from a study of CD8+CD57+ T cells in acquired aplastic anemia. Overall study context: Healthy donor CD4+ cell samples had a mean of about 10 million reads.

Deletions cut 0 bases from V and 1 base from J, with 13 bases between. This CDR3 has 16 residues. The germline V gene has CDR1 SGHRS and CDR2 YFSETQ. Study results and limitations: For CD8+ Simpson's diversity, patients and controls showed no significant difference. Overlap between patients and controls comprised 25 to 30 CD8+ CDR3 sequences.

This clonotype originated in a human donor in good health, serving as a control. The sequenced sample consisted of sorted CD4+, CD8+, or CD8+CD57+ T cells (not recorded which) from PBMCs. The chain carries TRBV5-1 and TRBJ2-5; possible D gene TRBD2, 5 bases. The CDR3 DNA sequence: TGCGCCAGCAGCTTGGTGCCGGGAACCTCCCAAGAGACCCAGTACTTC. Translating it yields CASSLVPGTSQETQYF. Using reference TRBV5-1 and TRBJ2-5 for the parts outside the CDR3, the full variable domain is KAGVTQTPRYLIKTRGQQVTLSCSPISGHRSVSWYQQTPGQGLQFLFEYFSETQRNKGNFPGRFSGRQFSNSRSEMNVSTLELGDSALYLCASSLVPGTSQETQYFGPGTRLLVL.